Described below is a single T cell receptor (beta chain) sequence and its context. Sequencing was performed with immunoSEQ multiplex PCR; in TCRdb, only in-frame clones are kept and a portion is missing. This sample has approximately 730,000 clones, with 75% to 90% found just once. These data originate in a study of shared T cell receptors in the human thymus. The CDR3 spans 15 residues. V gave up 2 bases and J gave up 10 bases, with 15 bases separating them. The V gene's germline CDR1 is LNHNV and CDR2 YYDKDF (reference sequence). The same sample was also studied in work on human thymus T cells. That paper notes: There appeared to be biased usage of V and J genes in thymic and blood repertoires. Reports from related research described highly overlapping thymic repertoires among unrelated individuals.

The sequenced material came from thymocytes. This receptor was obtained from a girl in the first two years of life with a congenital heart defect. J is TRBJ1-6 and V is TRBV15, with D possibly TRBD1 on 5 matching bases. The chain's CDR3 is CATSRNDSPRSPLHF. The CDR3 DNA sequence: TGTGCCACCAGCAGAAACGACAGCCCAAGATCACCCCTCCACTTT.